One and the same sample provided the 9 T cell receptor beta chains below, sequenced in a study of metastatic and nonmetastatic thyroid tumors. TCRdb reprocessed the PCR reads using MiXCR. The table has 20,000 to 25,000 clones, about a quarter seen once. Thyroid surgery was performed in patients who had received no treatment beforehand. Sequenced input: tumor tissue. The receptors come from a female donor with papillary thyroid cancer or a benign thyroid nodule (not recorded which). Some clones in this sample may be carry-over from other donors' samples.

This clone appeared a few times. J is TRBJ2-7 and V is TRBV6-6, with 8 nucleotides matching TRBD1. Germline trimming cut 4 bases from V and 7 bases from J; bases unmatched to any gene: 12. The CDR3 length is 15 residues. The germline V gene encodes CDR1 MNHNY and CDR2 SVGAGI (reference sequence). The CDR3 DNA sequence: TGTGCCAGCAGTTTGGGGGGACAGGTCGTGAGAGAGCAGTACTTC. Encoded protein: CASSLGGQVVREQYF.

This clone is categorized as medium-sized. This chain uses TRBV3-1 with TRBJ2-5; D gene unclear. Germline V gives CDR1 LGHDT, CDR2 YNNKEL (reference sequence). With 1 base removed from V and 2 bases from J, the gap between germline ends came to 5 bases. CDR3 length equals 13 residues. The CDR3 region is CASSQGLQETQYF. CDR3 sequence (DNA): TGTGCCAGCAGCCAAGGACTGCAAGAGACCCAGTACTTC.

The V and J genes are TRBV2 and TRBJ2-7, with 15 bases lining up with TRBD2. Trimming at V came to 4 bases and at J to 3 bases, leaving 4 bases not matched to a gene. The CDR3 has 16 amino acids. Per germline, CDR1 SNHLY and CDR2 FYNNEI. The CDR3 DNA follows: TGTGCCAGCAGTGGGACTAGCGGGAGGGGATTCTACGAGCAGTACTTC. Amino acid sequence: CASSGTSGRGFYEQYF.

The rearrangement uses TRBV5-5 and TRBJ1-2, with 7 positions matching TRBD1. The CDR3 sequence is 13 residues long. CDR1 and CDR2 from the germline V gene are SGHKS and YYEKEE (reference sequence). V lost 4 bases, J lost 6 bases, and 6 bases stayed unmatched. The CDR3 protein is CASSTGTVNGYTF. The CDR3 nucleotides are TGTGCCAGCAGCACCGGGACAGTGAATGGCTACACCTTC. Drawing the rest from reference TRBV5-5 and TRBJ1-2, the complete variable domain is DAGVTQSPTHLIKTRGQQVTLRCSPISGHKSVSWYQQVLGQGPQFIFQYYEKEERGRGNFPDRFSARQFPNYSSELNVNALLLGDSALYLCASSTGTVNGYTFGSGTRLTVV.

Only a few counts were recorded for this clone. The rearrangement uses TRBV6-5 and TRBJ1-1; 8 bases match TRBD1. Germline values: CDR1 MNHEY, CDR2 SVGAGI. V lost 4 bases to trimming and J lost 5 bases; unmatched junction nucleotides: 9. The CDR3 totals 15 residues. The CDR3 spells CASSFPGQGKTEAFF. The CDR3 DNA follows: TGTGCCAGCAGTTTTCCCGGACAGGGTAAAACTGAAGCTTTCTTT.

This clone was seen many times. The rearrangement links TRBV16 to TRBJ2-7; possible D gene TRBD1, 6 bases. The germline CDR1 and CDR2 sequences are KGHSY and FQNENV. The CDR3 spans 15 residues. Deletions cut 1 base from V and 1 base from J, with 11 bases between. CDR3 in amino acids: CASSQLGAASYEQYF. CDR3 nucleotide sequence: TGTGCCAGCAGCCAATTGGGGGCAGCTTCCTACGAGCAGTACTTC.

This clone was counted ten times or more. The J gene is TRBJ1-5, the V gene TRBV28; unclear D gene. This CDR3 comprises 17 residues. V was clipped by 7 bases and J by 0 bases, with 19 bases between them. Germline loops: CDR1 MDHEN, CDR2 SYDVKM. Written as DNA, the CDR3 is TGTGCCAGCATAGGATTCAGGACTGGTGATAGCAATCAGCCCCAGCATTTT. The encoded protein is CASIGFRTGDSNQPQHF.

The V gene is TRBV2, the J gene TRBJ2-1, with 8 nucleotides matching TRBD2. CDR1 SNHLY and CDR2 FYNNEI come from the germline V gene. Trimming at V came to 7 bases and at J to 4 bases, leaving 6 bases not matched to a gene. This CDR3 has 14 residues. The CDR3 region is CASIYSGIYNEQFF. The CDR3, as DNA: TGTGCCAGCATTTATAGCGGGATTTACAATGAGCAGTTCTTC.

The sample holds many counts of this clone. The V gene is TRBV2, the J gene TRBJ2-1; D remains unclear. CDR1 and CDR2 from the germline V gene are SNHLY and FYNNEI. The length of the CDR3 is 16 residues. V lost 6 bases, J lost 5 bases, and 20 bases lay in between. For the CDR3, the DNA is TGTGCCAGCAGCTCAACAGCCCTGAAGCGCAACAATGAGCAGTTCTTC. Translated, it gives CASSSTALKRNNEQFF.